The TCR beta chain described here comes from a study of T cell responses to AZD1222 COVID-19 vaccine. Study findings and constraints: Following two doses of AZD1222, Spike-specific TCR breadth and depth rose.

About this clone itself: The antigen is not known.

This table comes from immunoSEQ multiplex PCR, and its TCRdb copy is limited to in-frame clones, with some not included. The top ten hold roughly 5% of the sample, which has 120,000 to 150,000 clones, more than 75% seen once. The germline V gene has CDR1 SQVTM and CDR2 ANQGSEA. V lost 7 bases and J 1 base, leaving 7 bases between the germline ends. CDR3 length equals 11 residues. This sequence joins TRBV29-1 and TRBJ1-1; D uncertain. This TCR was recovered from an adult in good health. This sample comprised peripheral blood, obtained on day 0 of AZD1222 vaccination. Here the CDR3 reads CSARENTEAFF. CDR3 bases: TGCAGCGCACGAGAGAACACTGAAGCTTTCTTT. The full variable domain, its missing parts supplied by reference TRBV29-1 and TRBJ1-1, is SAVISQKPSRDICQRGTSLTIQCQVDSQVTMMFWYRQQPGQSLTLIATANQGSEATYESGFVIDKFPISRPNLTFSTLTVSNMSPEDSSIYLCSARENTEAFFGQGTRLTVV.